These 21 T cell receptor beta chains share one sample of origin, sequenced in a study of blood T cell repertoires in COVID-19. The repertoire was sequenced with immunoSEQ multiplex PCR; TCRdb's copy has only in-frame clones and lacks some. Altogether about 270,000 clones are present, approximately 89% being singletons, with the ten largest covering 2.6%. What was sequenced was PBMCs or T cells enriched from blood (not recorded which). Source of these receptors: a woman between 18 and 29 years old who had recovered from COVID-19.

The rearrangement joins TRBV7-6 to TRBJ1-6; TRBD1 matches 10 bases. The ends lost 5 bases at V and 11 bases at J; junction bases unmatched: 12. The CDR3 has 16 residues. Germline V gives CDR1 SGHVS, CDR2 FNYEAQ. CDR3 residues: CASSPYRDRGRAPLHF. As DNA, the CDR3 is TGTGCCAGCAGCCCGTATAGGGACAGGGGTAGGGCACCCCTCCACTTT.

V usage is TRBV4-1 and J usage is TRBJ1-2; D unclear. Germline values: CDR1 MGHRA, CDR2 YSYEKL. Trimming shortened V by 4 bases and J by 1 base, and 10 bases separated the two germline ends. This CDR3 has 14 residues. The CDR3 DNA follows: TGCGCCAGCAGCCTCGAACAGAATAACTATGGCTACACCTTC. This sequence encodes CASSLEQNNYGYTF.

The J gene is TRBJ2-3, the V gene TRBV30, with 10 positions matching TRBD1. The ends lost 5 bases at V and 5 bases at J; junction bases unmatched: 4. Per germline, CDR1 GTSNPN and CDR2 SVGIG (reference sequence). This CDR3 has 13 amino acids. CDR3 sequence: CAWSRDRGDTQYF. CDR3 coding DNA: TGTGCCTGGTCCCGGGACAGGGGAGATACGCAGTATTTT.

The V call is TRBV7-3, the J call TRBJ2-3; 15 bases line up with TRBD2. With V trimmed by 5 bases and J by 13 bases, 7 bases remained unmatched. Germline loops: CDR1 SGHTA, CDR2 FQGTGA. There are 14 residues in the CDR3. CDR3 nucleotide sequence: TGTGCCAGCAGCCAAGGACTAGCGGGAGGGCCTGAGTATTTT. It specifies CASSQGLAGGPEYF.

The V gene is TRBV5-4, the J gene TRBJ1-6; 11 nucleotides align to TRBD1. V lost 4 bases to trimming and J lost 7 bases; unmatched junction nucleotides: 13. CDR3 length: 18 amino acids. Germline values: CDR1 SGHNT, CDR2 YYREEE (reference sequence). The CDR3 loop reads CASSPSRDRGSENSPLHF. CDR3 coding DNA: TGTGCCAGCAGCCCATCTCGGGACAGGGGGTCAGAAAATTCACCCCTCCACTTT.

DNA of the CDR3: TGTGCCAGCAGTTACTCGACGCTAGCCCCTCTCTACGAGCAGTACTTC. Its protein product is CASSYSTLAPLYEQYF. This sequence joins TRBV6-2 or TRBV6-3 and TRBJ2-7, with a weak D call TRBD2 (5 bases). The CDR3 length is 16 residues. From germline, CDR1 is MNHEY and CDR2 SVGEGT. V gave up 0 bases and J gave up 3 bases, with 15 bases separating them.

This chain uses TRBV11-2 with TRBJ2-7; D is unresolved. CDR1 is SGHAT and CDR2 is FQNNGV in the germline V gene. Trimming removed 3 bases from V and 4 bases from J, with 16 bases in between. The CDR3 extends over 15 amino acids. CDR3 protein: CASSFLETLSYEQYF. Here the CDR3 DNA reads TGTGCCAGCAGCTTCTTAGAGACTCTCTCTTACGAGCAGTACTTC.

The chain joins TRBV13 to TRBJ2-5, with D perhaps TRBD2 (6 bases). Trimming cost V 8 bases and J 3 bases, with 16 bases left between them. The CDR3 has 14 amino acids. Germline CDR1 and CDR2: PRHDT and FYEKMQ (reference sequence). The CDR3 reads CASGSLPGEETQYF. CDR3 in DNA: TGTGCCAGCGGCTCTCTGCCGGGAGAAGAGACCCAGTACTTC.

The chain combines TRBV2 with TRBJ1-3; D is uncertain. The V end was cut by 4 bases, the J end by 3 bases, with 7 bases between. Per germline, CDR1 SNHLY and CDR2 FYNNEI. CDR3 length: 13 residues. In DNA, the CDR3 is TGTGCCAGCAGTGGGGCCGGTGGAAACACCATATATTTT. Its translation: CASSGAGGNTIYF.

J is TRBJ1-5 and V is TRBV30; TRBD1 aligns across 9 bases. CDR3 length: 14 residues. With 2 bases clipped from V and 7 bases from J, the junction kept 6 bases outside the gene matches. Germline V CDR1 and CDR2: GTSNPN, SVGIG (reference sequence). The CDR3 DNA reads TGTGCCTGGAGTCACGACAGGGGGGAACAGCCCCAGCATTTT. It specifies CAWSHDRGEQPQHF. Drawing the rest from reference TRBV30 and TRBJ1-5, the complete variable domain is SQTIHQWPATLVQPVGSPLSLECTVEGTSNPNLYWYRQAAGRGLQLLFYSVGIGQISSEVPQNLSASRPQDRQFILSSKKLLLSDSGFYLCAWSHDRGEQPQHFGDGTRLSIL.

This clone was detected only once. The J gene is TRBJ1-1, the V gene TRBV5-6, with 7 nucleotides matching TRBD1. Germline V gene lookup returns CDR1 SGHDT and CDR2 YYEEEE. Trimming removed 3 bases from V and 4 bases from J; junction bases left unmatched: 6. CDR3 length equals 14 residues. CDR3 loop: CASSYLDRVTEAFF. The CDR3 coding sequence is TGTGCCAGCAGCTACTTAGACAGGGTCACTGAAGCTTTCTTT.

The V gene is TRBV28, the J gene TRBJ1-4, with D perhaps TRBD1 (6 bases). With 3 bases removed from V and 10 bases from J, the gap between germline ends came to 12 bases. Germline V CDR1 and CDR2: MDHEN, SYDVKM. The CDR3 loop spans 13 amino acids. As DNA, the CDR3 is TGTGCCAGCAGTTTCGGGGGGGCTGTAAAACTGTTTTTT. It translates to CASSFGGAVKLFF.

This clone appeared once. This sequence joins TRBV19 and TRBJ2-5; possible D gene TRBD2, 5 bases. V shed 0 bases and J shed 4 bases, with 15 bases lying between them. CDR1 is LNHDA and CDR2 is SQIVND in the germline V gene (reference sequence). The CDR3 is made up of 16 amino acids. Here the CDR3 reads CASSIDRRGPGETQYF. The CDR3 coding sequence is TGTGCCAGTAGTATAGATCGACGGGGTCCGGGAGAGACCCAGTACTTC.

The chain employs TRBV6-5 and TRBJ2-7, with D tentatively TRBD2 (6 bases). This CDR3 is built from 14 residues. Per germline, CDR1 MNHEY and CDR2 SVGAGI. V was cut by 4 bases and J by 4 bases, with 14 bases left in between. CDR3 sequence reads: CASSSSGEGYEQYF. CDR3 coding DNA: TGTGCCAGCAGTTCATCGGGAGAGGGATACGAGCAGTACTTC.

This clone was counted only a few times. The chain uses TRBV18 and TRBJ1-6, with TRBD1 matching over 8 bases. The CDR3 extends over 16 amino acids. The germline V gene encodes CDR1 KGHSH and CDR2 LQKENI. J was trimmed by 6 bases and V by 1 base; bases with no gene match: 5. Written as DNA, the CDR3 is TGTGCCAGCTCACCACTCCGGGACAGGAGTAATTCACCCCTCCACTTT. Protein sequence: CASSPLRDRSNSPLHF.

CDR3 nucleotides: TGTGCCAGCAGCCCGAGCATTAACCGCCGTAAGAACACTGAAGCTTTCTTT. Translation: CASSPSINRRKNTEAFF. This chain joins TRBV3-1 (or the pseudogene TRBV3-2) and TRBJ1-1; the D is unclear. Deletions cut 4 bases from V and 1 base from J, with 19 bases between. The germline V gene encodes CDR1 LGHDT and CDR2 YNNKEL (reference sequence). The CDR3 is 17 amino acids.

V usage is TRBV7-2 and J usage is TRBJ2-7; 7 bases fit TRBD2. The CDR3 runs to 16 residues. After removal of 0 bases from V and 4 bases from J, the junction contained 9 bases not matched to a gene. Per the germline V gene, CDR1 is SGHTA and CDR2 is FQGNSA. In DNA form, the CDR3 reads TGTGCCAGCAGCTTAGCAAAGGGCGGGAGCCCATACGAGCAGTACTTC. Encoded protein: CASSLAKGGSPYEQYF.

Only one count was recorded for this clone. The rearrangement joins TRBV28 to TRBJ2-5; D might be TRBD2 (5 bases). Germline CDR1 MDHEN, CDR2 SYDVKM. The CDR3 runs to 15 residues. Trimming shortened V by 7 bases and J by 3 bases, and 18 bases separated the two germline ends. The CDR3 loop reads CASTAFGVGEETQYF. The CDR3 DNA sequence: TGTGCCAGCACTGCCTTTGGGGTGGGAGAAGAGACCCAGTACTTC.

V gene TRBV5-1 combines with J gene TRBJ1-2; 7 nucleotides align to TRBD1. Unmatched junction bases numbered 3, after V lost 4 bases and J lost 3 bases. This CDR3 comprises 13 residues. Germline V gene data show CDR1 as SGHRS and CDR2 as YFSETQ. CDR3 sequence: CASSEGTDYGYTF. CDR3 bases: TGCGCCAGCAGCGAGGGGACAGACTATGGCTACACCTTC.

The genes are TRBV18 and TRBJ2-7, with D perhaps matching TRBD1 (6 bases). The CDR3 is made up of 14 amino acids. Trimming left V 0 bases short and J 7 bases short, with 13 bases between. Germline V gene sequence: CDR1 KGHSH, CDR2 LQKENI. CDR3 protein: CASSPPGAYEEQYF. Written as DNA, the CDR3 is TGTGCCAGCTCACCACCGGGGGCTTACGAAGAGCAGTACTTC.

As concerns this clone: The sample contains more than one DNA sequence encoding this CDR3. The chain joins TRBV5-1 to TRBJ2-1, with D tentatively TRBD2 (5 bases). CDR3 size: 16 residues. Trimming stripped 0 bases from V and 0 bases from J, with 10 bases between. From germline, CDR1 is SGHRS and CDR2 YFSETQ. The CDR3 DNA reads TGCGCCAGCAGCTTGGACAGCGGAGGCTCCTACAATGAGCAGTTCTTC. Amino acids: CASSLDSGGSYNEQFF.